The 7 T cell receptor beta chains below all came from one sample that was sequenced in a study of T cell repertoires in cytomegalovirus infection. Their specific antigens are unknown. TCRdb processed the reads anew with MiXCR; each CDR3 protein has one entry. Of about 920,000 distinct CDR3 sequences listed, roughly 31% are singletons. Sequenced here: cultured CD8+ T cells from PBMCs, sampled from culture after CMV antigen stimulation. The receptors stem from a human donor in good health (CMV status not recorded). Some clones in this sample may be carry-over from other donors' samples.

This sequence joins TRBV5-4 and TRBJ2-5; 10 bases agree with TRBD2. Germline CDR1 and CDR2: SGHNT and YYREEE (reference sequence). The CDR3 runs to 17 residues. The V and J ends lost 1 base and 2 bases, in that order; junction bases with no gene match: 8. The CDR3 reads CASSLLVIAGGQETQYF. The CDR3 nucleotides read TGTGCCAGCAGCTTGCTGGTGATAGCGGGGGGACAAGAGACCCAGTACTTC.

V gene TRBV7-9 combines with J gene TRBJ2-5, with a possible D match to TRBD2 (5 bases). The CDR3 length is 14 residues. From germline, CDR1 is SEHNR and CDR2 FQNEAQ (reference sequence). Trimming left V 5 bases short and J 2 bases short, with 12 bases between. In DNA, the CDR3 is TGTGCCAGCAGCCGAGCCGGGGTGCAAGAGACCCAGTACTTC. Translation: CASSRAGVQETQYF. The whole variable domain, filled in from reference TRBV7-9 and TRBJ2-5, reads DTGVSQNPRHKITKRGQNVTFRCDPISEHNRLYWYRQTLGQGPEFLTYFQNEAQLEKSRLLSDRFSAERPKGSFSTLEIQRTEQGDSAMYLCASSRAGVQETQYFGPGTRLLVL.

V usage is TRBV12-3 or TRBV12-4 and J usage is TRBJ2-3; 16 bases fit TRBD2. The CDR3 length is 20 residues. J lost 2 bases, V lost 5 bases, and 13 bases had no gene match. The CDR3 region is CASSQGTSGGAARLTDTQYF. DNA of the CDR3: TGTGCCAGCAGTCAAGGGACTAGCGGGGGGGCCGCGAGGCTCACAGATACGCAGTATTTT.

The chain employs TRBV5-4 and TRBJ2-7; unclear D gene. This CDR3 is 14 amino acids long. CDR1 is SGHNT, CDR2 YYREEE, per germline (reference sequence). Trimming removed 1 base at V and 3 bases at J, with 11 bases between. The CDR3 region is CASSLLGVSYEQYV. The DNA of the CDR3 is TGTGCCAGCAGCTTGTTGGGCGTCAGCTACGAGCAGTACGTC.

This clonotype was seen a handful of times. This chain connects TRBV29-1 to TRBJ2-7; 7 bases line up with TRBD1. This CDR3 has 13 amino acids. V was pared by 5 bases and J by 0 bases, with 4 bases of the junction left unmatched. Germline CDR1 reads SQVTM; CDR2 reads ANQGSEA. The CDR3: CSVLGTDSYEQYF. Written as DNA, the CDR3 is TGCAGCGTTTTGGGGACAGACTCCTACGAGCAGTACTTC.

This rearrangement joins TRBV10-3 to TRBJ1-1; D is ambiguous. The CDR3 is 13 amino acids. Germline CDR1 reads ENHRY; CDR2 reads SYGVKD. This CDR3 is CATLGPRFTEAFF. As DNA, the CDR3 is TGTGCAACCCTCGGGCCCAGGTTCACTGAAGCTTTCTTT.

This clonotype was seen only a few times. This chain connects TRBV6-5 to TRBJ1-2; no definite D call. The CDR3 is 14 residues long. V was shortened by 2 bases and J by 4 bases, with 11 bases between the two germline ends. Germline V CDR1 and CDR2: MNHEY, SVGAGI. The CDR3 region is CASSYVGAGYGYTF. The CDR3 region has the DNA TGTGCCAGCAGTTACGTGGGCGCGGGCTATGGCTACACCTTC.